A selection of T cell receptor beta chains follows, all from one sample in a study of response to subunit inactivated influenza vaccine. TCRdb independently ran MiXCR on the RT-PCR reads; one entry per CDR3 protein. This table holds 710,000 or so distinct CDR3 sequences, about 15% found once. The material was PBMCs from blood, obtained 12 days after vaccination. The source of these receptors is a man aged 45-65 years who received an inactivated influenza vaccine. Both conserved end residues are part of each CDR3. A D gene is named only where the DNA matches it firmly. Clone size is not always given. Where it is, it says once, few, many or a class for expanded clones.

clone_size	cdr3_length	v_call	d_call	j_call	cdr3_nt	cdr3_aa
.	13	TRBV4-2	.	TRBJ2-5	TGTGCCAGCAGCCAAGGCCCGACCGAGACCCAGTACTTC	CASSQGPTETQYF
once	21	TRBV11-1	.	TRBJ2-5	TGTGCCAGCAGCTTAGAAGGGGGCAGGGGTAGCGGGACCCTCTTCCAAGAGACCCAGTACTTC	CASSLEGGRGSGTLFQETQYF
few	14	TRBV29-1	TRBD2	TRBJ2-1	TGCAGCGTTGACGGGGCGGGGGGCTACAATGAGCAGTTCTTC	CSVDGAGGYNEQFF
few	15	TRBV7-9	.	TRBJ2-4	TGTGCCAGCAGCGGGGTCGGGTACGCCAAAAACATTCAGTACTTC	CASSGVGYAKNIQYF
few	12	TRBV7-6	.	TRBJ1-2	TGTGCCAGCAGCTCCATTTCCGATGGCTACACCTTC	CASSSISDGYTF
.	15	TRBV2	.	TRBJ2-2	TGTGCCAGCAGTTCTACCGGGCCCTATGGCGGGGAGCTGTTTTTT	CASSSTGPYGGELFF
.	15	TRBV11-1	TRBD2	TRBJ2-3	TGTGCCAGCAGCCCCACTTCGGGACTAGCGGATACGCAGTATTTT	CASSPTSGLADTQYF
few	16	TRBV21-1	.	TRBJ2-1	TGTGCCAGCAGCTTAGGCGGGACCCCCCCCTACAATGAGCAGTTCTTC	CASSLGGTPPYNEQFF
.	18	TRBV7-1	.	TRBJ2-2	TGTGCCATGAGCGCGGAGGGGAGACGTAGGGCGAACACCGGGGAGCTGTTTTTT	CAMSAEGRRRANTGELFF
.	16	TRBV4-2	.	TRBJ2-3	TGTGCCAGCAGCCAAGATCACGGCAGGGGAGTAGATACGCAGTATTTT	CASSQDHGRGVDTQYF
.	13	TRBV4-3	.	TRBJ2-7	TGCGCCAGCAGCCAAGAAGTGGGAAACGAGCAGTACTTC	CASSQEVGNEQYF
.	14	TRBV24-1	.	TRBJ2-3	TGTGCCACCAGTTCCACGTCTCAAGCAGATACGCAGTATTTT	CATSSTSQADTQYF
.	18	TRBV7-2	TRBD2	TRBJ2-1	TGTGCCAGCAGCTTAGCCGGGACTAGCGGGAGTTGGCACAATGAGCAGTTCTTC	CASSLAGTSGSWHNEQFF
few	17	TRBV11-2	TRBD2	TRBJ2-7	TGTGCCAGCAGCTTATTTGGGGTAGCGGGGTCGACCTACGAGCAGTACTTC	CASSLFGVAGSTYEQYF
few	15	TRBV4-2	.	TRBJ2-1	TGTGCCAGCAGCCAAGCGCCTAGACCTGACAATGAGCAGTTCTTC	CASSQAPRPDNEQFF
few	15	TRBV12-3/TRBV12-4	TRBD2	TRBJ2-1	TGTGCCAGCAGTTTACAAGCGGGGGGGAAGAATGAGCAGTTCTTC	CASSLQAGGKNEQFF
many	16	TRBV27	TRBD2	TRBJ2-3	TGTGCCATCCCGACGATCGAAGCGGGAGGGGGGGATACGCAGTATTTT	CAIPTIEAGGGDTQYF
few	13	TRBV7-8	.	TRBJ2-7	TGTGCCAGCAGCTTGACAAGGGGCGACGAGCAGTACTTC	CASSLTRGDEQYF
many	12	TRBV20-1	.	TRBJ2-3	TGCAGTGCTAATCCCCGCACAGATACGCAGTATTTT	CSANPRTDTQYF
.	14	TRBV5-1	TRBD2	TRBJ2-5	TGCGCCAGCGCGGGGGGCGGGAGTGCGGAGACCCAGTACTTC	CASAGGGSAETQYF
few	14	TRBV11-3	TRBD2	TRBJ2-7	TGTGCCAGCAGCCTTAGCGGGAGCGGCTACGAGCAGTACTTC	CASSLSGSGYEQYF
many	16	TRBV15	.	TRBJ2-2	TGTGCCACCAGCAATGGAAGCTTCTGGAACACCGGGGAGCTGTTTTTT	CATSNGSFWNTGELFF
few	14	TRBV18	.	TRBJ1-5	TGTGCCAGCTCACCGGAGCCACAAAATCAGCCCCAGCATTTT	CASSPEPQNQPQHF
.	14	TRBV7-2	.	TRBJ2-4	TGTGCCAGCAGCTTAGGGACAGAAAAAAACATTCAGTACTTC	CASSLGTEKNIQYF
.	15	TRBV10-2	.	TRBJ2-5	TGCGCCAGCGGAAACCGGGACCTCGGCTCGGAGACCCAGTACTTC	CASGNRDLGSETQYF
few	15	TRBV3-1	TRBD1	TRBJ2-1	TGTGCCAGCAGCCAGGGGACAGGGGGCATGAATGAGCAGTTCTTC	CASSQGTGGMNEQFF
few	15	TRBV7-8	TRBD1	TRBJ1-4	TGTGCCAGCAGCTTAGGAGGGACAGGGGATGAAAAACTGTTTTTT	CASSLGGTGDEKLFF
few	16	TRBV21-1	.	TRBJ1-2	TGTGCCAGCAGCAATTTTCTGGGCGGACAGGGTGATGGCTACACCTTC	CASSNFLGGQGDGYTF
.	17	TRBV7-9	TRBD2	TRBJ2-1	TGTGCCAGCAGCCTCTTACAACTAGCGCCCATGAGGAGTGAGCAGTTCTTC	CASSLLQLAPMRSEQFF
many	13	TRBV12-3/TRBV12-4	TRBD1	TRBJ1-2	TGTGCCAGCAGTTCGGACAGGGTCTATGGCTACACCTTC	CASSSDRVYGYTF
many	16	TRBV12-3/TRBV12-4	.	TRBJ1-2	TGTGCCAGCAGTTCTTCTCGGACAGAGATTAGCTATGGCTACACCTTC	CASSSSRTEISYGYTF
.	14	TRBV20-1	.	TRBJ2-7	TGCAGTGCTAGAGTCAGGGGCTACTCCTACGAGCAGTACTTC	CSARVRGYSYEQYF
.	16	TRBV5-1	TRBD2	TRBJ2-2	TGCGCCAGCAGCGGCTTACTAGCGACGAACACCGGGGAGCTGTTTTTT	CASSGLLATNTGELFF
.	15	TRBV5-1	TRBD2	TRBJ2-1	TGCGCCAGCAGCTTGCAGGCGGGGGGGGGCAATGAGCAGTTCTTC	CASSLQAGGGNEQFF
.	14	TRBV3-1	.	TRBJ2-2	TGTGCCGGGGTCGCCCCCCCGAACACCGGGGAGCTGTTTTTT	CAGVAPPNTGELFF
.	14	TRBV5-8	.	TRBJ1-2	TGTGCCAGCAGCTTGGCCCCCGGAAAATATGGCTACACCTTC	CASSLAPGKYGYTF
few	13	TRBV15	.	TRBJ2-3	TGTGCCACCAGCACCCCGGACAAAGCTACGCAGTATTTT	CATSTPDKATQYF
.	15	TRBV14	.	TRBJ2-7	TGTGCCAGCAGCCAAGATGTTGGGGAAACCTACGAGCAGTACTTC	CASSQDVGETYEQYF
.	12	TRBV20-1	.	TRBJ2-7	TGCAGTGCTCCCAAGGGGGGCTACGAGCAGTACTTC	CSAPKGGYEQYF
many	18	TRBV5-1	TRBD2	TRBJ2-5	TGCGCCAGCAGCTTGGGGATTACTAGCGGGGCGACCCAAGAGACCCAGTACTTC	CASSLGITSGATQETQYF
many	14	TRBV7-9	.	TRBJ1-2	TGTGCCAGCAGCTTCCTTTCTACAAACTATGGCTACACCTTC	CASSFLSTNYGYTF
.	17	TRBV6-1	.	TRBJ1-1	TGTGCCAGCAGTGAAGGTATTCGGGGGTACATGAACACTGAAGCTTTCTTT	CASSEGIRGYMNTEAFF
.	15	TRBV24-1	TRBD2	TRBJ2-1	TGTGCCACCAGTTCCGGGACTAGCGTCAACAATGAGCAGTTCTTC	CATSSGTSVNNEQFF
.	14	TRBV7-3	.	TRBJ2-1	TGTGCCAGCAGCTTATTGCAGAGACCCCATGAGCAGTTCTTC	CASSLLQRPHEQFF
few	15	TRBV28	.	TRBJ2-5	TGTGCCAGCAGCTCCCCACCCCAATCAGCTGAGACCCAGTACTTC	CASSSPPQSAETQYF
few	13	TRBV29-1	.	TRBJ1-1	TGCAGCGTAAGGACCGGGACACATAGAGAAGCTTTCTTT	CSVRTGTHREAFF
.	17	TRBV20-1	TRBD2	TRBJ2-2	TGCAGTGCTAGAGGCGGGACTAGCGGGGGGAACACCGGGGAGCTGTTTTTT	CSARGGTSGGNTGELFF
few	19	TRBV5-1	TRBD2	TRBJ2-3	TGCGCCAGCAGCTCGACACCTACCGGGACTAGCGGGGGGGCAGATACGCAGTATTTT	CASSSTPTGTSGGADTQYF
many	12	TRBV4-2	.	TRBJ2-1	TGTGCCAGCAGCCAAGTTCAGGCGGAGCAGTTCTTC	CASSQVQAEQFF
many	14	TRBV5-1	TRBD1	TRBJ2-3	TGCGCCAGCAGCTTAGGGGGCCCGACAGATACGCAGTATTTT	CASSLGGPTDTQYF
.	15	TRBV7-8	TRBD2	TRBJ2-4	TGTGCCAGCAGCTCTAACTTTGGACTAGGGAACATTCAGTACTTC	CASSSNFGLGNIQYF
few	15	TRBV5-1	.	TRBJ1-1	TGCGCCAGCAGCTCAGAAGCCAAACAGAACACTGAAGCTTTCTTT	CASSSEAKQNTEAFF
.	16	TRBV5-1	TRBD2	TRBJ2-3	TGCGCCAGCAGCTTGCCTCTAGCGGGAGGGCCAGATACGCAGTATTTT	CASSLPLAGGPDTQYF
few	15	TRBV5-1	.	TRBJ2-1	TGCGCCAGCAGCAGAGCAGAGGGATCCTACAATGAGCAGTTCTTC	CASSRAEGSYNEQFF
.	16	TRBV4-2	TRBD2	TRBJ2-7	TGTGCCAGCAGCCAAGAGGCTAGCGGGGGGATCTACGAGCAGTACTTC	CASSQEASGGIYEQYF